The 27 T cell receptor beta chains below were found in one sample sequenced in a study of technical replicates of blood from a few donors. Only in-frame clones appear in the TCRdb table, and some are missing; sequencing was by immunoSEQ multiplex PCR. Of around 80,000 clones in the sample, roughly 96% were seen once. Sequencing was done on a sample of T cells isolated from PBMCs. These receptors all stem from a human donor in good health.

The chain is built from TRBV7-2 and TRBJ1-2; 11 positions match TRBD1. V lost 5 bases, J lost 3 bases, and 5 bases stayed unmatched. Per the germline V gene, CDR1 is SGHTA and CDR2 is FQGNSA. The CDR3 runs 15 residues. For the CDR3, the DNA is TGTGCCAGCAGCCCTCGGACAGGGGGCTACTATGGCTACACCTTC. The encoded protein is CASSPRTGGYYGYTF. Drawing the rest from reference TRBV7-2 and TRBJ1-2, the complete variable domain is GAGVSQSPSNKVTEKGKDVELRCDPISGHTALYWYRQSLGQGLEFLIYFQGNSAPDKSGLPSDRFSAERTGGSVSTLTIQRTQQEDSAVYLCASSPRTGGYYGYTFGSGTRLTVV.

CDR3 loop: CASSLLSLGADGETQYF. The CDR3 DNA is TGTGCCAGCAGTTTATTATCTCTTGGGGCTGACGGAGAGACCCAGTACTTC. The chain couples TRBV28 to TRBJ2-5; maybe TRBD1 (5 bases). CDR1 is MDHEN and CDR2 is SYDVKM in the germline V gene. The CDR3 loop spans 17 amino acids. Trimming cost V 1 base and J 4 bases, with 19 bases left between them.

CDR3 coding DNA: TGTGCCAGTAGTATTATCTCGACAGGGAGTAGCCACGAGCAGTACTTC. This sequence encodes CASSIISTGSSHEQYF. The chain is built from TRBV19 and TRBJ2-7; TRBD1 aligns across 7 bases. The CDR3 sequence is 16 residues long. With 3 bases clipped from V and 5 bases from J, the junction kept 13 bases outside the gene matches. Germline V lookup: CDR1 LNHDA, CDR2 SQIVND (reference sequence).

The chain couples TRBV7-2 to TRBJ2-3, with 8 bases lining up with TRBD2. Germline CDR1 and CDR2: SGHTA and FQGNSA. This CDR3 is 16 amino acids long. V was clipped by 1 base and J by 2 bases; unmatched bases: 5. Here the CDR3 DNA reads TGTGCCAGCAGCTTAGAGGGCGGGAGGACCACAGATACGCAGTATTTT. This translates into CASSLEGGRTTDTQYF.

The V call is TRBV18, the J call TRBJ1-1, with D perhaps matching TRBD1 (6 bases). CDR1 and CDR2 (germline): KGHSH, LQKENI. V was clipped by 3 bases and J by 4 bases, with 18 bases between them. This CDR3 contains 16 residues. CDR3 protein: CASSPRLQGRGTEAFF. CDR3 coding DNA: TGTGCCAGCTCACCCAGACTTCAGGGCAGGGGCACTGAAGCTTTCTTT.

V usage is TRBV12-5 and J usage is TRBJ2-7, with 9 bases matching TRBD2. CDR1 and CDR2 from the germline V gene are LGHNT and FRNRAP. The ends lost 4 bases at V and 4 bases at J; junction bases unmatched: 11. CDR3 length equals 16 residues. CDR3 protein: CASGSIQAGGDYEQYF. As DNA, the CDR3 is TGTGCTAGTGGTTCAATACAAGCGGGAGGAGATTACGAGCAGTACTTC.

This chain uses TRBV7-2 with TRBJ2-4, with 13 bases aligning to TRBD2. Germline V gives CDR1 SGHTA, CDR2 FQGNSA. The CDR3 contains 15 residues. V was pared by 4 bases and J by 7 bases, with 4 bases of the junction left unmatched. As DNA, the CDR3 is TGTGCCAGCAGCTCGGGACTAGCGGGATGGAACATTCAGTACTTC. Protein: CASSSGLAGWNIQYF.

This rearrangement joins TRBV14 to TRBJ2-3; 7 bases line up with TRBD2. CDR1 and CDR2 (germline): SGHDN, FVKESK. Trimming cost V 4 bases and J 0 bases; bases outside gene matches: 7. This CDR3 is 16 amino acids long. The CDR3 nucleotides read TGTGCCAGCAGCCTCGGGAGTAGCGGGAGCACAGATACGCAGTATTTT. This translates into CASSLGSSGSTDTQYF. The entire variable domain, with the rest obtained from reference TRBV14 and TRBJ2-3, is as follows: EAGVTQFPSHSVIEKGQTVTLRCDPISGHDNLYWYRRVMGKEIKFLLHFVKESKQDESGMPNNRFLAERTGGTYSTLKVQPAELEDSGVYFCASSLGSSGSTDTQYFGPGTRLTVL.

This rearrangement joins TRBV6-6 to TRBJ2-1; a weak D match, TRBD2 (5 bases). The V end lost 6 bases, the J end lost 15 bases, and 18 bases lay between the germline ends. CDR1 MNHNY and CDR2 SVGAGI come from the germline V gene (reference sequence). CDR3 size: 12 residues. DNA for the CDR3: TGTGCCAGCAGGATGGAACTAGGGTCTTGGTTCTTC. Translated: CASRMELGSWFF.

The J gene is TRBJ2-2, the V gene TRBV12-1; TRBD2 is taken as the D call from the table, unchecked against the DNA. TRBV12-1 is a pseudogene segment. The CDR3 is 16 residues long. The CDR3 coding sequence is TGTGCCAGCAGCTTTGCCGGGGTGGGGTTCCCCGGGGAGCTGTTTTTT. This sequence encodes CASSFAGVGFPGELFF.

The rearrangement links TRBV7-9 to TRBJ1-1; 8 positions agree with TRBD1. The CDR3 is 14 residues long. Germline CDR1 is SEHNR and CDR2 is FQNEAQ (reference sequence). V lost 2 bases, J lost 7 bases, and 6 bases stayed unmatched. CDR3 sequence: CASSLTGGFDEAFF. CDR3 DNA: TGTGCCAGCAGCTTAACAGGGGGGTTTGATGAAGCTTTCTTT.

This sequence joins TRBV27 and TRBJ2-3; 7 bases are a match to TRBD1. The J segment lost 4 bases and the V segment lost 7 bases, leaving 5 bases of the junction unmatched. Per the germline V gene, CDR1 is MNHEY and CDR2 is SMNVEV (reference sequence). This CDR3 is 13 amino acids long. The CDR3 coding sequence is TGTGCCAGCAATTCGCAGGGGGCAGATACGCAGTATTTT. This translates into CASNSQGADTQYF.

The chain combines TRBV10-1 with TRBJ2-2; TRBD2 matches 9 bases. The CDR3 totals 15 residues. V was clipped by 8 bases and J by 3 bases; unmatched bases: 7. The V gene's germline CDR1 is WNHNN and CDR2 SYGVQD (reference sequence). The CDR3 bases are TGCGCCAGCGGGACTAGACTAGCGGACACCGGGGAGCTGTTTTTT. Its protein is CASGTRLADTGELFF.

This chain joins TRBV18 and TRBJ1-5; D might be TRBD1 (6 bases). The germline V gene has CDR1 KGHSH and CDR2 LQKENI. This CDR3 has 13 amino acids. The germline V and J ends were trimmed by 5 bases and 9 bases, with 14 bases remaining between them. CDR3 in amino acids: CASSVQGQLPQHF. CDR3 coding DNA: TGTGCCAGCTCAGTTCAAGGACAGCTGCCCCAGCATTTT.

This chain uses TRBV6-5 with TRBJ2-3; the match to TRBD1 covers 9 bases. V lost 4 bases and J lost 1; bases outside the gene matches: 6. Germline lookup yields CDR1 MNHEY and CDR2 SVGAGI. This CDR3 is built from 16 residues. The CDR3 region is CASSLGWTGGTDTQYF. CDR3 sequence (DNA): TGTGCCAGCAGTTTAGGTTGGACAGGGGGCACAGATACGCAGTATTTT.

The chain recombines TRBV7-3 with TRBJ2-3; 7 bases line up with TRBD2. The CDR3 runs 15 residues. Trimming cost V 3 bases and J 0 bases; bases outside gene matches: 3. Germline V gene data show CDR1 as SGHTA and CDR2 as FQGTGA. In DNA form, the CDR3 reads TGTGCCAGCAGCTTGGGACTACCGAGCACAGATACGCAGTATTTT. Its translation is CASSLGLPSTDTQYF.

The gene calls are TRBV27 and TRBJ2-7; TRBD1 might be the D (5 bases). CDR1 and CDR2 (germline): MNHEY, SMNVEV (reference sequence). With 0 bases removed from V and 2 bases from J, the gap between germline ends came to 5 bases. The CDR3 has 13 residues. Written as DNA, the CDR3 is TGTGCCAGCAGTTTATCCAGGGCCTACGAGCAGTACTTC. This translates into CASSLSRAYEQYF.

V and J are TRBV5-1 and TRBJ2-7; D is ambiguous. Trimming left V 4 bases short and J 1 base short, with 6 bases between. CDR3 length: 12 amino acids. The germline CDR1 and CDR2 sequences are SGHRS and YFSETQ. In nucleotides, the CDR3 is TGCGCCAGCAGCCAGACTTCCTACGAGCAGTACTTC. This gives the protein CASSQTSYEQYF. The full variable domain, with the rest looked up from reference TRBV5-1 and TRBJ2-7, is KAGVTQTPRYLIKTRGQQVTLSCSPISGHRSVSWYQQTPGQGLQFLFEYFSETQRNKGNFPGRFSGRQFSNSRSEMNVSTLELGDSALYLCASSQTSYEQYFGPGTRLTVT.

The gene calls are TRBV28 and TRBJ2-6; D gene uncertain. The CDR3 totals 17 residues. V was shortened by 5 bases and J by 0 bases, with 14 bases between the two germline ends. CDR1 and CDR2 from the germline V gene are MDHEN and SYDVKM. The CDR3 sequence: CASSPLQLLSGANVLTF. As DNA, the CDR3 is TGTGCCAGCAGTCCTTTGCAACTGCTCTCTGGGGCCAACGTCCTGACTTTC. Based on the CDR3 plus reference TRBV28 and TRBJ2-6, the full variable domain is DVKVTQSSRYLVKRTGEKVFLECVQDMDHENMFWYRQDPGLGLRLIYFSYDVKMKEKGDIPEGYSVSREKKERFSLILESASTNQTSMYLCASSPLQLLSGANVLTFGAGSRLTVL.

The genes are TRBV19 and TRBJ2-3; perhaps TRBD1 as D (6 bases). This CDR3 region has 17 residues. The germline V gene has CDR1 LNHDA and CDR2 SQIVND (reference sequence). V was clipped by 10 bases and J by 6 bases, with 29 bases between them. Here the CDR3 DNA reads TGTGCCACCGAGAGGGGGTTGTACTCAACGGGCTCCGATACGCAGTATTTT. Amino acid sequence: CATERGLYSTGSDTQYF.

The V gene is TRBV2, the J gene TRBJ1-2; no reliable D call. CDR1 and CDR2 from the germline V gene are SNHLY and FYNNEI. The CDR3 covers 12 residues. Trimming removed 3 bases from V and 7 bases from J, with 9 bases in between. The CDR3, as DNA: TGTGCCAGCAGTGAGGAGATGGGTGGCTACACCTTC. This gives the protein CASSEEMGGYTF.

The chain carries TRBV2 and TRBJ2-3; no definite D call. The CDR3 sequence is 13 residues long. Germline V gene lookup returns CDR1 SNHLY and CDR2 FYNNEI. V lost 8 bases to trimming and J lost 2 bases, with 11 bases between them. This CDR3 is CASGVTFTDTQYF. The CDR3, as DNA: TGTGCCAGCGGAGTAACCTTCACAGATACGCAGTATTTT.

The rearrangement links TRBV28 to TRBJ1-5; 9 nucleotides align to TRBD1. Germline CDR1 is MDHEN and CDR2 is SYDVKM. There are 17 residues in the CDR3. V lost 3 bases to trimming and J lost 5 bases; unmatched junction nucleotides: 11. CDR3 loop: CASSFNRGPSLYQPQHF. CDR3 coding DNA: TGTGCCAGCAGTTTCAACAGGGGGCCGTCCCTCTATCAGCCCCAGCATTTT.

CDR3 coding DNA: TGTGCCAGCAGCGTAGAAGCCCTGGGGCATGAGCAGTTCTTC. Translation gives CASSVEALGHEQFF. The V call is TRBV9, the J call TRBJ2-1; possibly TRBD1 for D (5 bases). CDR1 and CDR2 (germline): SGDLS, YYNGEE. The CDR3 is 14 residues long. V lost 0 bases and J lost 8, with 12 bases in between.

The rearrangement uses TRBV7-9 and TRBJ1-3, with D tentatively TRBD1 (6 bases). Deletions cut 5 bases from V and 3 bases from J, with 11 bases between. CDR1 SEHNR and CDR2 FQNEAQ come from the germline V gene (reference sequence). The CDR3 spans 14 residues. Here the CDR3 DNA reads TGTGCCAGCAGCCCCCGGACAGTTGGAAACACCATATATTTT. It yields the protein CASSPRTVGNTIYF.

The V gene is TRBV13, the J gene TRBJ2-7; the match to TRBD1 covers 7 bases. Trimming removed 5 bases from V and 3 bases from J; junction bases left unmatched: 7. Germline V gene sequence: CDR1 PRHDT, CDR2 FYEKMQ (reference sequence). The CDR3 is 14 amino acids. Here the CDR3 reads CASSPGTDFYEQYF. The CDR3 coding sequence is TGTGCCAGCAGCCCTGGGACAGACTTCTACGAGCAGTACTTC.

This clone came up once. Here the CDR3 DNA reads TGTGCCAGCAGCTTATTACGACAGGGGGGCACAGATACGCAGTATTTT. Encoded protein: CASSLLRQGGTDTQYF. The rearrangement joins TRBV7-6 to TRBJ2-3; 9 nucleotides line up with TRBD1. The CDR3 spans 16 residues. Trimming cost V 2 bases and J 1 base; bases outside gene matches: 4. CDR1 and CDR2 from the germline V gene are SGHVS and FNYEAQ.